A selection of T cell receptor beta chains follows, all from one sample in a study of vaccination and CD4 T cells after COVID-19. TCRdb re-analysed the PCR reads in MiXCR, keeping a single row per CDR3 protein. The sample records 20,000 to 30,000 distinct CDR3 sequences, roughly 65% being singletons. These receptors lack a known antigen. Sequenced material: CD4+ T cells from blood, cultured in vitro, taken after SARS-CoV-2 vaccination. Receptors were obtained from a human donor who received a COVID-19 vaccine. Both conserved end residues are part of each CDR3. Fields, in order: J gene, D gene, V gene, CDR3 protein. The D gene is left open where the match is weak.

J gene: TRBJ2-1
D gene: NA
V gene: TRBV24-1
CDR3 protein: CATGQDKPDEQFF

J gene: TRBJ2-3
D gene: NA
V gene: TRBV19
CDR3 protein: CASSAGAGDTQYF

J gene: TRBJ1-2
D gene: NA
V gene: TRBV2
CDR3 protein: CASKREGGYYGYTF

J gene: TRBJ2-7
D gene: NA
V gene: TRBV14
CDR3 protein: CASSSLPGRTQDEQYF

J gene: TRBJ2-5
D gene: NA
V gene: TRBV12-3/TRBV12-4
CDR3 protein: CASTTSQGALETQYF

J gene: TRBJ1-1
D gene: NA
V gene: TRBV20-1
CDR3 protein: CSARDSGQRAFF

J gene: TRBJ2-4
D gene: NA
V gene: TRBV2
CDR3 protein: CASSAAGWDIQYF

J gene: TRBJ2-7
D gene: NA
V gene: TRBV7-8
CDR3 protein: CASSLAGNYEQYF

J gene: TRBJ1-1
D gene: NA
V gene: TRBV6-1
CDR3 protein: CASSGPGPTADTEAFF

J gene: TRBJ1-5
D gene: TRBD1
V gene: TRBV20-1
CDR3 protein: CSAPSTGTNQPQHF

J gene: TRBJ1-6
D gene: NA
V gene: TRBV6-1
CDR3 protein: CASTPGQRSYNSPLHF

J gene: TRBJ1-2
D gene: NA
V gene: TRBV6-4
CDR3 protein: CASSPGPNYGYTF

J gene: TRBJ1-3
D gene: NA
V gene: TRBV30
CDR3 protein: CAWSEGDGNTIYF

J gene: TRBJ1-2
D gene: NA
V gene: TRBV30
CDR3 protein: CAWSPSDNYGYTF

J gene: TRBJ1-2
D gene: NA
V gene: TRBV10-3
CDR3 protein: CAIRLGTGYGYTF

J gene: TRBJ2-7
D gene: NA
V gene: TRBV7-2
CDR3 protein: CASRASARGSHEQYF

J gene: TRBJ1-2
D gene: NA
V gene: TRBV15
CDR3 protein: CATSRDRHNYGYTF

J gene: TRBJ2-5
D gene: NA
V gene: TRBV15
CDR3 protein: CATSMDSQETQYF

J gene: TRBJ2-1
D gene: TRBD2
V gene: TRBV6-2/TRBV6-3
CDR3 protein: CASSRSGGNYNEQFF

J gene: TRBJ2-5
D gene: NA
V gene: TRBV6-1
CDR3 protein: CASSESLGKETQYF

J gene: TRBJ1-1
D gene: TRBD1
V gene: TRBV2
CDR3 protein: CASSGGGGQGRKNTEAFF

J gene: TRBJ1-5
D gene: NA
V gene: TRBV6-4
CDR3 protein: CASSDSKGITPQHF

J gene: TRBJ1-2
D gene: NA
V gene: TRBV2
CDR3 protein: CASSEDVVDGYTF

J gene: TRBJ2-5
D gene: NA
V gene: TRBV5-1
CDR3 protein: CTSSTGLQETQYF

J gene: TRBJ1-1
D gene: NA
V gene: TRBV2
CDR3 protein: CASSEHPHNLGADTEAFF

J gene: TRBJ2-2
D gene: NA
V gene: TRBV10-3
CDR3 protein: CAISGGWDGELFF

J gene: TRBJ2-5
D gene: TRBD1
V gene: TRBV6-1
CDR3 protein: CASSRTGGETQYF

J gene: TRBJ1-2
D gene: NA
V gene: TRBV20-1
CDR3 protein: CSARPQGLHGYTF

J gene: TRBJ1-2
D gene: TRBD1
V gene: TRBV24-1
CDR3 protein: CATSDTGASYGYTF

J gene: TRBJ2-5
D gene: NA
V gene: TRBV5-3
CDR3 protein: CASSPSGGRETQYF

J gene: TRBJ1-2
D gene: NA
V gene: TRBV6-1
CDR3 protein: CASSEVDAASGGYGYTF

J gene: TRBJ2-7
D gene: TRBD2
V gene: TRBV7-8
CDR3 protein: CASSLASGVGYEQYF

J gene: TRBJ2-7
D gene: NA
V gene: TRBV30
CDR3 protein: CAWSLGLGNEQYF

J gene: TRBJ1-1
D gene: TRBD1
V gene: TRBV20-1
CDR3 protein: CSARDGGTGPNTEAFF

J gene: TRBJ2-7
D gene: NA
V gene: TRBV7-9
CDR3 protein: CASSDSRFLEQYF

J gene: TRBJ2-7
D gene: TRBD1
V gene: TRBV6-1
CDR3 protein: CASRGPGQGKREQYF

J gene: TRBJ1-6
D gene: NA
V gene: TRBV7-2
CDR3 protein: CASSLEVLGEGSPLHF

J gene: TRBJ1-6
D gene: TRBD1
V gene: TRBV19
CDR3 protein: CASSRTGGSYNSPLHF

J gene: TRBJ2-7
D gene: TRBD2
V gene: TRBV19
CDR3 protein: CASSTSGSYEQYF

J gene: TRBJ2-2
D gene: NA
V gene: TRBV15
CDR3 protein: CATSSHDRGARAGELFF

J gene: TRBJ1-5
D gene: TRBD1
V gene: TRBV19
CDR3 protein: CASSTWTGYDQPQHF

J gene: TRBJ1-2
D gene: NA
V gene: TRBV30
CDR3 protein: CAWSLPQYYGYTF

J gene: TRBJ1-2
D gene: TRBD1
V gene: TRBV10-3
CDR3 protein: CAISGQDYGYTF

J gene: TRBJ2-5
D gene: TRBD2
V gene: TRBV2
CDR3 protein: CASRAPLAGGPRSETQYF

J gene: TRBJ2-5
D gene: NA
V gene: TRBV2
CDR3 protein: CASTQGRETQYF